This T cell receptor beta chain was sequenced for a study of blood T cell repertoires in COVID-19. The overall study: The analysed material was cDNA or gDNA that came from T cells, B-cell-depleted T cells, or PBMCs.

V gave up 6 bases and J gave up 0 bases; unmatched junction bases: 7. Germline V gene sequence: CDR1 SNHLY, CDR2 FYNNEI. This CDR3 has 16 residues. Original data processing: Quantification of nucleated cells was approximated via reference gene primer amplification. Sequenced by immunoSEQ multiplex PCR; TCRdb stores in-frame clones only, minus some. That table furnishes V, J and clone size, whereas the DNA furnished D and trimming. The sample yields over 200,000 clones, about four fifths seen once. This clonotype was sampled from a man aged 80 or over with acute or convalescent COVID-19. The rearrangement links TRBV2 to TRBJ1-4, with 7 bases fitting TRBD1. The specimen was peripheral blood. The CDR3 DNA follows: TGTGCCAGCAGAGGGACAGCCGTCGCAACTAATGAAAAACTGTTTTTT. It translates to CASRGTAVATNEKLFF. The full variable domain, completed using reference TRBV2 and TRBJ1-4, is EPEVTQTPSHQVTQMGQEVILRCVPISNHLYFYWYRQILGQKVEFLVSFYNNEISEKSEIFDDQFSVERPDGSNFTLKIRSTKLEDSAMYFCASRGTAVATNEKLFFGSGTQLSVL.